This T cell receptor beta chain was obtained from a study of blood T cells in healthy people across ages. Study-wide findings and caveats: Per million T cells, TCR beta diversity dropped about linearly as age rose.

The use of a sample-barcoded 5' primer and a J-beta primer mix characterized a second PCR of 7 to 11 cycles. Each cDNA molecule, via a template-switch adaptor with 12 random nucleotides, was tagged. TCRdb analysed the 5' RACE reads with MiXCR anew, one entry per CDR3 protein. The data hold roughly 700,000 distinct CDR3 sequences, with roughly 32% observed a single time. Between the trimmed V and J ends, which lost 2 bases and 2 bases, there was a span of 25 bases. From germline, CDR1 is MNHEY and CDR2 SMNVEV (reference sequence). CDR3 length: 19 residues. The sample holds many counts of this clonotype. Its matching antigen is unknown. Per sample, a minimum of 6 million PBMCs were isolated.

The clonotype comes from a woman of 80 years or more in good health. The rearrangement links TRBV27 to TRBJ2-7; the D gene is possibly TRBD2 (6 bases). Sequencing input: blood. Here the CDR3 DNA reads TGTGCCAGCAGTTTAAAGGGAGGAGGCCCCGGTAGACCAACCTACGAGCAGTACTTC. Its protein is CASSLKGGGPGRPTYEQYF.